This paragraph reports one TCR beta chain. The antigen remains undetermined. The data were obtained in a study of cytomegalovirus exposure and HLA in healthy donors. In the PCR, 60 Vbeta and 13 Jbeta primers were used. Profiled with immunoSEQ multiplex PCR; TCRdb holds only in-frame clones, not every one. The sample has some 120,000 clones, 80% seen once. Overall study results and limits: One variant, a missense change in DCLRE1C, was linked in a later analysis to TCR beta V- and J-gene trimming. There were several of the most significant clusters that appeared linked to common viral pathogens in a later analysis. Equally common other TCR beta chains were less clonally expanded than HLA-associated ones, a later analysis found. Roughly uniform sequencing depth across donors was assumed, possibly incorrectly.

The origin of this receptor is a man over 45 in good health and CMV-seronegative. The sample was PBMCs.

CDR3 protein: CASVVYGRGDTEAFF. DNA for the CDR3: TGTGCCAGCGTAGTTTACGGCAGGGGAGACACTGAAGCTTTCTTT. The chain uses TRBV28 and TRBJ1-1, with a tentative D call TRBD1 (6 bases). This CDR3 has 15 amino acids. The V end lost 8 bases, the J end lost 3 bases, and 19 bases lay between the germline ends. CDR1 and CDR2 (germline): MDHEN, SYDVKM. The whole variable domain, remainder taken from reference TRBV28 and TRBJ1-1, is DVKVTQSSRYLVKRTGEKVFLECVQDMDHENMFWYRQDPGLGLRLIYFSYDVKMKEKGDIPEGYSVSREKKERFSLILESASTNQTSMYLCASVVYGRGDTEAFFGQGTRLTVV.